These 5 T cell receptor beta chains share one sample of origin, sequenced in a study of glioma-infiltrating T cells after dendritic cell vaccination. Some clones are missing from TCRdb's copy, which holds only in-frame ones; the method was immunoSEQ multiplex PCR. In the table there are about 96,000 clones, 75% to 85% of which are singletons. Sequenced material: blood, taken before dendritic cell vaccination. These receptors were collected from a human donor with glioblastoma.

V and J are TRBV27 and TRBJ2-1, with a possible D match to TRBD1 (6 bases). The CDR3 extends over 15 amino acids. Germline CDR1 MNHEY, CDR2 SMNVEV (reference sequence). Trimming left V 6 bases short and J 3 bases short, with 15 bases between. The chain's CDR3 is CASSREGQVYNEQFF. CDR3 in DNA: TGTGCCAGCAGCCGCGAGGGACAAGTCTACAATGAGCAGTTCTTC.

V is TRBV6-6 and J is TRBJ2-1, with 8 bases that match TRBD2. Trimming removed 8 bases from V and 7 bases from J; junction bases left unmatched: 7. This CDR3 contains 13 residues. Germline assignment: CDR1 MNHNY and CDR2 SVGAGI (reference sequence). For the CDR3, the DNA is TGTGCCAGCCTTCTTTCGGGAGGGAATGAGCAGTTCTTC. Residues: CASLLSGGNEQFF.

This clone was seen more than once but under ten times. V usage is TRBV5-6 and J usage is TRBJ1-5; D remains unclear. The CDR3 totals 13 residues. V was shortened by 5 bases and J by 8 bases, with 14 bases between the two germline ends. Germline V gene data show CDR1 as SGHDT and CDR2 as YYEEEE. This CDR3 reads CASSYGVLEPQHF. CDR3 in DNA: TGTGCCAGCAGTTACGGGGTTCTCGAGCCCCAGCATTTT.

The chain has TRBV4-1 and TRBJ2-5; D may be TRBD2 (6 bases). Matching the DNA end better, TRBJ2-7 makes the J call doubtful. CDR1 and CDR2 (germline): MGHRA, YSYEKL. This CDR3 has 15 amino acids. The CDR3 protein is CASSQDNAGTYEQYF. The CDR3 DNA reads TGCGCCAGCAGCCAAGATAATGCGGGGACCTACGAGCAGTACTTC.

The chain couples TRBV7-6 to TRBJ2-5; weak D call: TRBD1 (5 bases). The CDR3 contains 15 residues. CDR1 and CDR2 (germline): SGHVS, FNYEAQ. Trimming shortened V by 6 bases and J by 0 bases, and 14 bases separated the two germline ends. The CDR3 loop reads CASRLRWGDQETQYF. The CDR3 nucleotides read TGTGCCAGCAGGTTACGGTGGGGCGACCAAGAGACCCAGTACTTC.